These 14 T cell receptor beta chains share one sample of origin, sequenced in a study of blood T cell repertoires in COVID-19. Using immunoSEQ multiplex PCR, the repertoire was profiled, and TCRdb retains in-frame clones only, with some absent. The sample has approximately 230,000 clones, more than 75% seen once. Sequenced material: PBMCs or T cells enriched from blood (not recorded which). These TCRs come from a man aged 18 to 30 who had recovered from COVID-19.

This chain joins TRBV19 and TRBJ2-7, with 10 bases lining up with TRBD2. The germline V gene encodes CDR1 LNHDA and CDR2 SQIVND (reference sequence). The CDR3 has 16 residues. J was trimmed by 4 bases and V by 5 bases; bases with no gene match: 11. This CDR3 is CASSHSGGAGGYEQYF. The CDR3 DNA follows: TGTGCCAGTAGTCATTCGGGGGGAGCGGGAGGGTACGAGCAGTACTTC. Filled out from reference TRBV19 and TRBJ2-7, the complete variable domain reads DGGITQSPKYLFRKEGQNVTLSCEQNLNHDAMYWYRQDPGQGLRLIYYSQIVNDFQKGDIAEGYSVSREKKESFPLTVTSAQKNPTAFYLCASSHSGGAGGYEQYFGPGTRLTVT.

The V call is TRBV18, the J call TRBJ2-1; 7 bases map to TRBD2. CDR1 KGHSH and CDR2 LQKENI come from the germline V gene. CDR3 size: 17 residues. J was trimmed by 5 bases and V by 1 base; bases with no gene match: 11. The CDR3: CASSPRGPSGGNNEQFF. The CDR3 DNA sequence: TGTGCCAGCTCACCACGAGGGCCTAGCGGAGGGAACAATGAGCAGTTCTTC.

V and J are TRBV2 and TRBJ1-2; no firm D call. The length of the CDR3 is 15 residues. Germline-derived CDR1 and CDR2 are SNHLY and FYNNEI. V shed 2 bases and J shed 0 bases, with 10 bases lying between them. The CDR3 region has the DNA TGTGCCAGCAGTGAAATAACAGCATCTAACTATGGCTACACCTTC. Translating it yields CASSEITASNYGYTF.

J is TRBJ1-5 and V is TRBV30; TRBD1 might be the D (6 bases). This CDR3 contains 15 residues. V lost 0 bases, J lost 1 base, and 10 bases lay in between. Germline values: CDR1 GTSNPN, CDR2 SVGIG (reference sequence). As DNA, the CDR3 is TGTGCCTGGAGTGTACTCAGGGGAAGCAATCAGCCCCAGCATTTT. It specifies CAWSVLRGSNQPQHF.

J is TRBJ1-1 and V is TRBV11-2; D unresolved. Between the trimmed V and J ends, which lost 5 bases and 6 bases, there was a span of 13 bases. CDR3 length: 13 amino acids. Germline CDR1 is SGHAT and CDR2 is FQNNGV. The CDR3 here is CASSLLQDSEAFF. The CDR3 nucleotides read TGTGCCAGCAGCCTCCTCCAGGACTCTGAAGCTTTCTTT.

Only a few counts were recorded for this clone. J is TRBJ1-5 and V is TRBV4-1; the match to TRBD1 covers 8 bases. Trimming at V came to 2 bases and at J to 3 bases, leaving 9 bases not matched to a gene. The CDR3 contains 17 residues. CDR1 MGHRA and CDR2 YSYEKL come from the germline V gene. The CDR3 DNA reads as TGCGCCAGCAGCCAACCGAAACAGGGGGGCTACAATCAGCCCCAGCATTTT. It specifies CASSQPKQGGYNQPQHF.

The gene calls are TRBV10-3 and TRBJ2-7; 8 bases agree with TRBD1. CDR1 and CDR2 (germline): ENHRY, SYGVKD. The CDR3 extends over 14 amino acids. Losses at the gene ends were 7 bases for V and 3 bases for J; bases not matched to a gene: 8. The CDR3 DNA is TGTGCCATCAACCCTCAGGGGACAGGCTACGAGCAGTACTTC. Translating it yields CAINPQGTGYEQYF.

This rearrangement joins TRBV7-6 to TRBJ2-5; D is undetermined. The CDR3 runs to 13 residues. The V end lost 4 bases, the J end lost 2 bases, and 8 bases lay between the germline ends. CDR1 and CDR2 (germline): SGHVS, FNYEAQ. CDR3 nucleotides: TGTGCCAGCAGCTCGCTGACTCAAGAGACCCAGTACTTC. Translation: CASSSLTQETQYF.

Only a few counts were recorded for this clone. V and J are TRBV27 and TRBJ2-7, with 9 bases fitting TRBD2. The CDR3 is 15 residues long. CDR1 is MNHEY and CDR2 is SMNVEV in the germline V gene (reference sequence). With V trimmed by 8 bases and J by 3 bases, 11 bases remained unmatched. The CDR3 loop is CASGQSGLAGYEQYF. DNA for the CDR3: TGTGCCAGCGGCCAGTCGGGACTAGCCGGCTACGAGCAGTACTTC.

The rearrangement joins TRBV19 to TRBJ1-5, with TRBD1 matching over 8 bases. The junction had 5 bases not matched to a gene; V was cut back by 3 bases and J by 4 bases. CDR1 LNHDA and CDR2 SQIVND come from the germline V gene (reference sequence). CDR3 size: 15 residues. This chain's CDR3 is CASSITGGLNQPQHF. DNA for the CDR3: TGTGCCAGTAGTATCACAGGGGGGCTAAATCAGCCCCAGCATTTT.

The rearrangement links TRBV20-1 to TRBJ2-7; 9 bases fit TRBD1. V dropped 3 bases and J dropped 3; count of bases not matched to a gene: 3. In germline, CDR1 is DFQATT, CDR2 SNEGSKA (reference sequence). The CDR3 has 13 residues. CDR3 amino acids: CSASMGQGYEQYF. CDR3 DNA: TGCAGTGCTAGTATGGGACAGGGCTACGAGCAGTACTTC.

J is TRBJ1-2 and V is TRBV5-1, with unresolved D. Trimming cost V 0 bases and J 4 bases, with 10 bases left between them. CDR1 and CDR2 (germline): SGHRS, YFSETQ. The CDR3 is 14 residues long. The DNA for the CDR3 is TGCGCCAGCAGCTTGGATTCGCCTACCTATGGCTACACCTTC. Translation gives CASSLDSPTYGYTF.

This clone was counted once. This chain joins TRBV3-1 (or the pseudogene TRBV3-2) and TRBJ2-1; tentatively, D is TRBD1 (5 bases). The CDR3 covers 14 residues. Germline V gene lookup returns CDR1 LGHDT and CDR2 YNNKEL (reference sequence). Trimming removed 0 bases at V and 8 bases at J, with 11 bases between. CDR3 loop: CASSQENRFHEQFF. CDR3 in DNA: TGTGCCAGCAGCCAAGAAAACAGGTTCCATGAGCAGTTCTTC.

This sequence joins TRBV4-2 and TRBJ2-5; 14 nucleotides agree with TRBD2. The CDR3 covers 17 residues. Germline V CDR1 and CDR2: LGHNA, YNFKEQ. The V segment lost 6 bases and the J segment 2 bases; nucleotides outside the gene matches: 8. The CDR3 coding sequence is TGTGCCAGCAGTCTGGGACTAGCGGGGGAGTTTCAAGAGACCCAGTACTTC. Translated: CASSLGLAGEFQETQYF.